This TCR beta chain was sequenced for a study of shared clonotypes between healthy human individuals (dated by TCRdb to between 2020 and 2021). Study-wide context: The cohort comprised a couple of women and a few men aged 18 to 49 years. For each donor, CD4 naive and CD4 memory were each given three plates, CD8 naive was given two plates, and CD8 memory was given one plate. The study deeply sequenced blood TCR repertoires of five healthy adults to estimate repertoire size and the extent of clonotype sharing between individuals. Libraries were prepared and TCR repertoires were sequenced by different laboratories using diverse techniques, in order to increase sequencing depth and limit assay-specific biases. Between about 0.8 and 9.5 billion PBMCs per donor were obtained by leukapheresis.

The donors were healthy, HIV-negative adults who had no recently reported acute infections or vaccinations. Only Caucasian adults living in Nashville, Tennessee, USA were represented among the donors. CD4+ T cells were enriched through magnetic negative selection, after which naive cells were positively selected on CD45RA and the remaining negative fraction served as the memory subset. After blood collection by leukapheresis, PBMCs were isolated using Ficoll-Histopaque density gradient centrifugation and then cryopreserved in the vapor phase of liquid nitrogen. Analytical flow cytometry was used to check the purity and quantity of each magnetically sorted T cell population. Each sorted fraction had its genomic DNA isolated and then quantified by UV absorbance on a Nanodrop 2000c. Worth noting for this clone: Which antigen it targets is not known. Base qualities are missing; no much larger clone stands one base away.

From its cysteine to its phenylalanine, the CDR3 spans 13 amino acids. Of all the DNA, just the CDR3 is kept, 39 bases in frame from base 1. In the germline V gene, CDR1 corresponds to SGHVS and CDR2 to FNYEAQ. V was cut back by 4 bases and J by 3 bases, leaving a gap of 10 bases between them. Using the deep immunoSEQ assay, multiplex PCR amplified TCR CDR3 regions from genomic DNA. Genomic DNA extracted from each cell subset was distributed evenly over all wells of several immunoSEQ 96-well plates, and each plate served as one replicate. For sorted subsets, each replicate PCR was loaded with about 0.2 ug genomic DNA, equivalent to about 30,000 T cell genomes. The purified libraries were quantified using a Qubit 3.0 fluorometer, sized with a Bioanalyzer 2100, and then quantified again using the KAPA Library Quantification kit. Every immunoSEQ 96-well plate was sequenced on a separate single-read 150-cycle Illumina NextSeq 550 flow cell. Regarding the original processing steps: Because the immunoSEQ output included only junctional sequences and no quality scores, the filtering could not be the same as the filtering used for full-length reads. Sequences were annotated with PyIR, a Python wrapper for IgBLAST v1.9, and V/J genes and CDR3 were assigned using IMGT germline references. Reads were filtered out if the reads had weak V/J assignments (E-value above 1e-6), no CDR3, stop codons, out-of-frame junctions, or ambiguous translated residues. A V3J clonotype was defined by an identical inferred V gene, J gene, and CDR3 amino acid sequence. Percentage overlap between repertoires was computed as shared unique clonotypes divided by the size of the smaller repertoire. Richness of each repertoire was evaluated using RTK rarefaction, the Chao1 estimator, and Recon v2.1 estimates of unobserved clonotypes. OLGA was used to compute generation probabilities for all TCRbeta clonotypes that the gDNA method yielded from a few donors. TCRdb mirrors the immuneACCESS table, restricted to in-frame sequences. Some clones are absent from its copies; in checked studies, under half trace to an unresolved V gene, and the reason for the others is unknown. That table gives V, J and clone size, and the DNA gave D and trimming. The sample table contains 1,400,000 or so clones; only one count was recorded for just under 99% of them. Around 0.33% of the sample is in the top ten clones.

Study-level results and caveats: Clonotypes shared by all four sorted-subset donors showed higher generation probabilities than non-shared clonotypes. When a handful of donors were compared, the shared fraction of clonotypes was about 5% for naive CD4, about 4% for naive CD8, more than 2% for memory CD4, and 0.3% to 0.5% for memory CD8. Incomplete sequencing was indicated by rarefaction of sorted-subset datasets, despite the large sequencing depth. Pairwise subsampling led to the expectation that sequencing depth would affect the degree of clonotype sharing among donors. Sampling was limited to blood, and TCR repertoires in tissue likely differ from TCR repertoires in blood. The genetic and exposure-history diversity represented was limited by the small number of donors. Naive subsets generally had larger estimated clonotype richness than memory subsets.

Sequencing was carried out using naive CD4+ T cells sorted from blood. The sample's cell subset or site, from its label and the paper: CD45RA+ positively selected. The rearranged segments are TRBV7-6 and TRBJ2-7, with the D gene not clear enough to name. The TCR was taken from a man aged 25-40 years in good health. The nucleotide sequence is TGTGCCAGCAGCTCCGGGCCGGGCTACGAGCAGTACTTC. The translation is CASSSGPGYEQYF.